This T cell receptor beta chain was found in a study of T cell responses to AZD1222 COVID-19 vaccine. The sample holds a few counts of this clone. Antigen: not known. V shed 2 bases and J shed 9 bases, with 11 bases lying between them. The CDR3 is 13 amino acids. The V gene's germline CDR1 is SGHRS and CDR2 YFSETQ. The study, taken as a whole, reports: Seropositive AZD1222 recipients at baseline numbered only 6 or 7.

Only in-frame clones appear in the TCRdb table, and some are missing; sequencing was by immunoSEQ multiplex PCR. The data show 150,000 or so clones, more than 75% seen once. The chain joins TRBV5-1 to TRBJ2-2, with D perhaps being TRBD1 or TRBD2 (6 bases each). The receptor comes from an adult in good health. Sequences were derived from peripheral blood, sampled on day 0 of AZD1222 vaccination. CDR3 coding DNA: TGCGCCAGCAGCTTCGCGGGACACTGGGAGCTGTTTTTT. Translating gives CASSFAGHWELFF.